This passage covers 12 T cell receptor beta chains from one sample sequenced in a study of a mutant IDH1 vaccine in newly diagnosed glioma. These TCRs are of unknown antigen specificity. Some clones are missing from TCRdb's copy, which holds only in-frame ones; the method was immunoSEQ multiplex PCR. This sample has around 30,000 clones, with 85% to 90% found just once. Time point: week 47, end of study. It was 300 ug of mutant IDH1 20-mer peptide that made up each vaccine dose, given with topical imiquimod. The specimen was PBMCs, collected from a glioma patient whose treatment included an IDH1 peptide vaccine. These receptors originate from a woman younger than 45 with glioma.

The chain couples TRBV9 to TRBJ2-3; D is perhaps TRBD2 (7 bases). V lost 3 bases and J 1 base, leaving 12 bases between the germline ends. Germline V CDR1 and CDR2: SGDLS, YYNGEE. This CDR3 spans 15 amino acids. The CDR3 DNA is TGTGCCAGCAGCGAGGAGGGGGGGGGCACAGATACGCAGTATTTT. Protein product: CASSEEGGGTDTQYF.

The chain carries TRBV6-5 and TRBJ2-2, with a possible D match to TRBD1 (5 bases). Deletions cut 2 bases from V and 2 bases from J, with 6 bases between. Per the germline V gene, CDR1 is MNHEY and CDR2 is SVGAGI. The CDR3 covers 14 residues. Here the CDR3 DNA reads TGTGCCAGCAGTTACGGGGCCAACACCGGGGAGCTGTTTTTT. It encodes CASSYGANTGELFF.

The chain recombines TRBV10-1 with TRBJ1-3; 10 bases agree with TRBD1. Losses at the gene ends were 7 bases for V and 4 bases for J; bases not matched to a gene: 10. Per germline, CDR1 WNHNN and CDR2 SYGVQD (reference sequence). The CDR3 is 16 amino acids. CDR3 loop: CASTPRQGAFGNTIYF. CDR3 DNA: TGCGCCAGCACCCCCCGACAGGGGGCCTTCGGAAACACCATATATTTT.

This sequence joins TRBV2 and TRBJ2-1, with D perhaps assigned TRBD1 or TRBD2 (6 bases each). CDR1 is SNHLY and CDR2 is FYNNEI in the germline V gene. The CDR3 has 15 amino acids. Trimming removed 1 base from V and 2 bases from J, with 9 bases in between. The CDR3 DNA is TGTGCCAGCAGTGAAGGGGGGGCCCCCTACAATGAGCAGTTCTTC. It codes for CASSEGGAPYNEQFF.

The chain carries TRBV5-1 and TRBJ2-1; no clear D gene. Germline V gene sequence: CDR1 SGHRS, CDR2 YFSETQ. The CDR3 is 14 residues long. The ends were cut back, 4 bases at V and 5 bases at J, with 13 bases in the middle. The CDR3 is CASSPHQANNEQFF. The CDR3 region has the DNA TGCGCCAGCAGCCCCCACCAGGCGAACAATGAGCAGTTCTTC.

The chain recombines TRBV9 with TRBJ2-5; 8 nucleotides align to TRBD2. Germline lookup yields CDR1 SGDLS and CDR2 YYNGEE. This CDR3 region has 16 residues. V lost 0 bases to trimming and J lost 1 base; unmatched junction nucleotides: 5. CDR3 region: CASSVAGTRLQETQYF. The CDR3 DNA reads TGTGCCAGCAGCGTAGCCGGGACTAGGCTCCAAGAGACCCAGTACTTC.

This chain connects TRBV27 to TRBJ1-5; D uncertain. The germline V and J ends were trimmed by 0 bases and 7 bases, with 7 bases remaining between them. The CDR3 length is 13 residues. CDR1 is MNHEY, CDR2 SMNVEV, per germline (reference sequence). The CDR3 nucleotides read TGTGCCAGCAGTTTATCGGCAGGACAGCCCCAGCATTTT. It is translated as CASSLSAGQPQHF.

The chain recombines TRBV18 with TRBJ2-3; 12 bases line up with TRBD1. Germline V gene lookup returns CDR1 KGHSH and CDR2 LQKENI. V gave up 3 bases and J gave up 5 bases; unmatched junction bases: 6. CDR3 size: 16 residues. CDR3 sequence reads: CASSPAGTGGIDTQYF. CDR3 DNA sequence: TGTGCCAGCTCACCGGCCGGGACAGGGGGCATAGATACGCAGTATTTT. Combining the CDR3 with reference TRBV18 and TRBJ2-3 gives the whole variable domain NAGVMQNPRHLVRRRGQEARLRCSPMKGHSHVYWYRQLPEEGLKFMVYLQKENIIDESGMPKERFSAEFPKEGPSILRIQQVVRGDSAAYFCASSPAGTGGIDTQYFGPGTRLTVL.

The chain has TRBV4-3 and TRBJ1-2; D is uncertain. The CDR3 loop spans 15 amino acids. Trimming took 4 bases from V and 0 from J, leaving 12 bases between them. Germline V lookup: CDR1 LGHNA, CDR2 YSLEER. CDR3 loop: CASSPSPLANYGYTF. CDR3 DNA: TGCGCCAGCAGCCCAAGCCCTTTAGCTAACTATGGCTACACCTTC.

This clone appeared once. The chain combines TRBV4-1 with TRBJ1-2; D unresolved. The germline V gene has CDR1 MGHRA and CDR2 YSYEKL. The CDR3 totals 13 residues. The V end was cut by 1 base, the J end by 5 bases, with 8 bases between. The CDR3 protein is CASSQGETYGYTF. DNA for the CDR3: TGCGCCAGCAGCCAAGGCGAGACTTATGGCTACACCTTC.

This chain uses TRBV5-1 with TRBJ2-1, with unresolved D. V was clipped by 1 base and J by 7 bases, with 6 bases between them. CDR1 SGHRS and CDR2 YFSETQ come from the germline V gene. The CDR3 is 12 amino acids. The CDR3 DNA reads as TGCGCCAGCAGCTTGTTCGGGAATGAGCAGTTCTTC. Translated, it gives CASSLFGNEQFF.

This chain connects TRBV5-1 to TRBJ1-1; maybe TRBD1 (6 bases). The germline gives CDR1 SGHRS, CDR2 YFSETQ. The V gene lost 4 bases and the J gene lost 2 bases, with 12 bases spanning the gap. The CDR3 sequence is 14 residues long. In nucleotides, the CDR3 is TGCGCCAGCAGCATCGGGACAACCAACACTGAAGCTTTCTTT. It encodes CASSIGTTNTEAFF.